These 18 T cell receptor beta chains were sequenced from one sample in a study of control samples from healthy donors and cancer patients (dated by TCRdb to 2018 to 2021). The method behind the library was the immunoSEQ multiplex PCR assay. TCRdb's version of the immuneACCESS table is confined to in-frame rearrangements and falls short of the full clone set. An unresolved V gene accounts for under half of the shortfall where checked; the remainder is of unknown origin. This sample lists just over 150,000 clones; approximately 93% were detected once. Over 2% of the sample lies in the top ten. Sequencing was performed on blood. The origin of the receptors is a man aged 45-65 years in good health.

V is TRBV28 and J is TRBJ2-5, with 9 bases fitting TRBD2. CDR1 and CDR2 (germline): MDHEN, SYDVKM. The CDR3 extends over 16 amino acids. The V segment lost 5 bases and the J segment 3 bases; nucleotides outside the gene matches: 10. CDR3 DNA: TGTGCCAGCAGTACGAATAGCGGGAGAGGGAAAGAGACCCAGTACTTC. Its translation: CASSTNSGRGKETQYF.

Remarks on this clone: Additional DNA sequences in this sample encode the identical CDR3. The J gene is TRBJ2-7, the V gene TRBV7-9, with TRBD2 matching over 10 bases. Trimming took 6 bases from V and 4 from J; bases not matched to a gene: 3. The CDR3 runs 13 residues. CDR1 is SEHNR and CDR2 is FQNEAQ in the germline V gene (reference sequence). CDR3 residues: CASSSGRIYEQYF. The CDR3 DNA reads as TGTGCCAGCAGTAGCGGGAGGATTTACGAGCAGTACTTC.

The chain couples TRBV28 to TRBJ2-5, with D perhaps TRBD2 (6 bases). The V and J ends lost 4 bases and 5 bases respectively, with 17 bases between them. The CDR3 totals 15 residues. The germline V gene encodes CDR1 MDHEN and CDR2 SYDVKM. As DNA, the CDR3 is TGTGCCAGCAGTTCCCAGGGAGGTCGGTGGGAGACCCAGTACTTC. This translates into CASSSQGGRWETQYF.

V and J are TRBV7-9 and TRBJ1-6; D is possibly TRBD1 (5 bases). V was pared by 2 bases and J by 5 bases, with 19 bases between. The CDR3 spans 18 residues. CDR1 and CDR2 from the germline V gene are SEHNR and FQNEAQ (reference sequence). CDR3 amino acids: CASSLRGAGSDHNSPLHF. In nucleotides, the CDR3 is TGTGCCAGCAGCTTACGTGGGGCGGGGTCCGACCATAATTCACCCCTCCACTTT. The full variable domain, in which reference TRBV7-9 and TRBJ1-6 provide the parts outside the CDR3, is DTGVSQNPRHKITKRGQNVTFRCDPISEHNRLYWYRQTLGQGPEFLTYFQNEAQLEKSRLLSDRFSAERPKGSFSTLEIQRTEQGDSAMYLCASSLRGAGSDHNSPLHFGNGTRLTVT.

The CDR3 coding sequence is TGCAGCGTTGCCAGGGAGTCCAACTATGGCTACACCTTC. Translating gives CSVARESNYGYTF. This chain connects TRBV29-1 to TRBJ1-2; D might be TRBD1 (5 bases). CDR1 SQVTM and CDR2 ANQGSEA come from the germline V gene. The CDR3 sequence is 13 residues long. Trimming shortened V by 4 bases and J by 2 bases, and 11 bases separated the two germline ends.

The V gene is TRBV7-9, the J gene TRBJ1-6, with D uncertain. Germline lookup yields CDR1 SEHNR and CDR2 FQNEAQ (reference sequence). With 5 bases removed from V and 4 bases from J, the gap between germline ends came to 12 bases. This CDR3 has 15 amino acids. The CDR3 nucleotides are TGTGCCAGCAGCACCGGGCTTGCTTATAATTCACCCCTCCACTTT. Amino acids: CASSTGLAYNSPLHF. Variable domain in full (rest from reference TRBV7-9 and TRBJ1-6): DTGVSQNPRHKITKRGQNVTFRCDPISEHNRLYWYRQTLGQGPEFLTYFQNEAQLEKSRLLSDRFSAERPKGSFSTLEIQRTEQGDSAMYLCASSTGLAYNSPLHFGNGTRLTVT.

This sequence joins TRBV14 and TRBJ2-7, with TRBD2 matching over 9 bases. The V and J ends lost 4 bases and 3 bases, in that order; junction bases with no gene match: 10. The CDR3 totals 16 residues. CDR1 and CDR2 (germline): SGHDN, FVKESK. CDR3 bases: TGTGCCAGCAGCCCCCTCGGAGCGGGAGGACTCTACGAGCAGTACTTC. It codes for CASSPLGAGGLYEQYF.

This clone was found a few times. The CDR3 bases are TGTGCCAGCAGACAGACAGTTAGGGAAAGGGGAAAACTGTTTTTT. Encoded protein: CASRQTVRERGKLFF. The rearrangement joins TRBV14 to TRBJ1-4; maybe TRBD1 (5 bases). The CDR3 length is 15 residues. CDR1 and CDR2 from the germline V gene are SGHDN and FVKESK. V lost 6 bases to trimming and J lost 10 bases, with 21 bases between them.

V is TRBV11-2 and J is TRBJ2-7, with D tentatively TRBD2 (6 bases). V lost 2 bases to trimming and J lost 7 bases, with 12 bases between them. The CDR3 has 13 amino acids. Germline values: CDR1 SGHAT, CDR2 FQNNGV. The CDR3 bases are TGTGCCAGCAGCTTAATTCCAGGGAGGGAGCAGTACTTC. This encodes CASSLIPGREQYF.

CDR3: CASSDSIAGTRAFF. The CDR3 nucleotides read TGTGCCAGCAGTGACTCGATAGCCGGGACTCGGGCTTTCTTT. The genes are TRBV6-4 and TRBJ1-1; a possible D gene is TRBD1 (5 bases). Trimming shortened V by 0 bases and J by 11 bases, and 16 bases separated the two germline ends. There are 14 residues in the CDR3. CDR1 is MRHNA and CDR2 is SNTAGT in the germline V gene.

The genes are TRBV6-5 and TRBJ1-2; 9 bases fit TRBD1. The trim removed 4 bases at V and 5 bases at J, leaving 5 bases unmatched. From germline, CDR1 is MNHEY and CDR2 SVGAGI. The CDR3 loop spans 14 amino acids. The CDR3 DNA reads TGTGCCAGCAGTTTGGGACAGGGTGGTTATGGCTACACCTTC. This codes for CASSLGQGGYGYTF.

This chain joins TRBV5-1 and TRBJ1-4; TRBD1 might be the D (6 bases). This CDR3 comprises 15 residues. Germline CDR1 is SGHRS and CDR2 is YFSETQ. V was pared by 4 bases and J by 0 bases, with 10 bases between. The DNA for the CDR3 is TGCGCCAGCAGCCAGGGGAACCCAACTAATGAAAAACTGTTTTTT. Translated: CASSQGNPTNEKLFF. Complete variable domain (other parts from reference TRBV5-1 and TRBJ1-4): KAGVTQTPRYLIKTRGQQVTLSCSPISGHRSVSWYQQTPGQGLQFLFEYFSETQRNKGNFPGRFSGRQFSNSRSEMNVSTLELGDSALYLCASSQGNPTNEKLFFGSGTQLSVL.

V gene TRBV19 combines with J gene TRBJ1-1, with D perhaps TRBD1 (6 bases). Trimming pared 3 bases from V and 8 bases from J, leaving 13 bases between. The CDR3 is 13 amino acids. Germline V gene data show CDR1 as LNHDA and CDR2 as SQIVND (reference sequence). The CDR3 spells CASSIVGAGEAFF. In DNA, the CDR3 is TGTGCCAGTAGTATTGTGGGGGCGGGGGAAGCTTTCTTT.

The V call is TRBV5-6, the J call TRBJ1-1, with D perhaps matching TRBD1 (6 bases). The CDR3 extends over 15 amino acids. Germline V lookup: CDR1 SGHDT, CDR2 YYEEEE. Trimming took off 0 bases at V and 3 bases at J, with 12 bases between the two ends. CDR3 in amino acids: CASSLALGAYTEAFF. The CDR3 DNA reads TGTGCCAGCAGCTTGGCCCTGGGGGCCTACACTGAAGCTTTCTTT. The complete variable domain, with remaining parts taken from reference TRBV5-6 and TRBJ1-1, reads DAGVTQSPTHLIKTRGQQVTLRCSPKSGHDTVSWYQQALGQGPQFIFQYYEEEERQRGNFPDRFSGHQFPNYSSELNVNALLLGDSALYLCASSLALGAYTEAFFGQGTRLTVV.

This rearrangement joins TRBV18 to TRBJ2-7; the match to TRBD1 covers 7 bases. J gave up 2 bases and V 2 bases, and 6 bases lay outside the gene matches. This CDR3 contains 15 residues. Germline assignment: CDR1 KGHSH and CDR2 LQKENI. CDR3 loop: CASSPETGYPYEQYF. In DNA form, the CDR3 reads TGTGCCAGCTCACCAGAGACAGGGTACCCCTACGAGCAGTACTTC.

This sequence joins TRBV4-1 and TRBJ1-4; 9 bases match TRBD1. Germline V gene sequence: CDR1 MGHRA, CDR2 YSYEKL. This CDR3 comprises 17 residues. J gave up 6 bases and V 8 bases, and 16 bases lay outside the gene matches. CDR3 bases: TGCGCCAGCTGGAGGGGTCCCGGGACAGGGAGGGATGAAAAACTGTTTTTT. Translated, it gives CASWRGPGTGRDEKLFF.

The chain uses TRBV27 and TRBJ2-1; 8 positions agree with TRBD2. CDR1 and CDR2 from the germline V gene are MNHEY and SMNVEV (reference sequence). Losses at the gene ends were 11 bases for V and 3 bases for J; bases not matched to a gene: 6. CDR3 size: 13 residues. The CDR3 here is CASGGANYNEQFF. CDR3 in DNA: TGTGCCTCCGGGGGGGCTAACTACAATGAGCAGTTCTTC.

The CDR3 DNA sequence: TGTGCCAGTAGTAGATCGGACAGGGCCGGAAACACCATATATTTT. Translated: CASSRSDRAGNTIYF. The chain joins TRBV19 to TRBJ1-3; 8 nucleotides line up with TRBD1. Germline trimming cut 4 bases from V and 4 bases from J; bases unmatched to any gene: 6. This CDR3 is built from 15 residues. CDR1 and CDR2 (germline): LNHDA, SQIVND (reference sequence).